The clone carrying this T cell receptor beta chain was seen ten or more times. The antigen is unknown. The sequence runs out 3 residues before the end of the CDR3; the remainder is reconstructed from the germline J gene. Sequenced by immunoSEQ multiplex PCR; TCRdb stores in-frame clones only, minus some. Sampling found roughly 38,000 clones, none seen once. Both groups were predominantly of Caucasian heritage. This entry is derived from a study of T cell clonality in common variable immunodeficiency. Study conclusions and caveats: Links between repertoire features and CVID complications were heterogeneity-limited. Fewer deletions and N-nucleotide insertions were reportedly seen in common variable immunodeficiency TCR beta sequences. CVID subjects showed higher TCRbeta clonality than healthy controls.

This CDR3 is built from 12 residues. The V gene lost 2 bases and the J gene lost 4 bases, with 8 bases spanning the gap. In germline, CDR1 is GTSNPN, CDR2 SVGIG (reference sequence). This chain uses TRBV30 with TRBJ2-5; D remains ambiguous. The receptor comes from a person between 18 and 69 years old in good health. The sequenced material came from peripheral blood mononuclear cells. Incomplete CDR3 DNA: TGTGCCTGGAGTCCGATGGCAGAGACC. Translated, it gives CAWSPMAET. The whole CDR3 region reads CAWSPMAETQYF.